A selection of T cell receptor beta chains follows, all from one sample in a study of blood T cell repertoires in COVID-19. The protocol was immunoSEQ multiplex PCR, while the TCRdb copy is restricted to in-frame clones and leaves out a portion. This sample has roughly 260,000 clones, with 87% found just once. The sample was PBMCs or T cells enriched from blood (not recorded which). The receptors were sampled from a woman aged 25 to 39 with acute COVID-19. Each CDR3 is given with its conserved first and last residue. D genes are given only for firm matches. For some rows the clone size is stated as once, few or many, or as a class when expanded; others skip it.

clone_size	v_call	d_call	j_call	cdr3_length	cdr3_nt	cdr3_aa
.	TRBV20-1	.	TRBJ1-3	11	TGCAGTGCAGGGGGTTCTATGGCCGAATATTTT	CSAGGSMAEYF
.	TRBV24-1	TRBD2	TRBJ2-1	19	TGTGCCACCAGTGATACAACTAGCGGGGGGATCAGTCCCTACAATGAGCAGTTCTTC	CATSDTTSGGISPYNEQFF
.	TRBV5-1	TRBD1	TRBJ2-3	16	TGCGCCAGCAGCTTGGGCTACAGGGGGAGCACAGATACGCAGTATTTT	CASSLGYRGSTDTQYF
.	TRBV6-5	.	TRBJ2-1	14	TGTGCCAGCAGTTACTGGGGCACCTCCAATGAGCAGTTCTTC	CASSYWGTSNEQFF
.	TRBV5-8	TRBD2	TRBJ2-1	15	TGTGCCAGCAGCTTGGTAGCGGGGGGGCTGTATGAGCAGTTCTTC	CASSLVAGGLYEQFF
.	TRBV6-2/TRBV6-3	TRBD1	TRBJ1-5	14	TGTGCCAGCAGCCGGACAGGGCCACCTTGGCCCCAGCATTTT	CASSRTGPPWPQHF
few	TRBV6-4	TRBD2	TRBJ2-1	18	TGTGCCAGCAGTAGACTAGCGGGGGGAAGGAGCTGGGACAATGAGCAGTTCTTC	CASSRLAGGRSWDNEQFF
.	TRBV20-1	.	TRBJ2-5	11	TGCAGTGCTAGAGGGAGGGGGACCCAGTACTTC	CSARGRGTQYF
.	TRBV25-1	.	TRBJ1-1	13	TGTGCCAGCAGTGAACAGCGGAACACTGAAGCTTTCTTT	CASSEQRNTEAFF
.	TRBV19	TRBD2	TRBJ2-3	15	TGTGCCAGTAGTATTTCTAGCGGGGGGTCAGATACGCAGTATTTT	CASSISSGGSDTQYF
.	TRBV27	.	TRBJ2-2	12	TGTGCCAGCGGGCCCCCCGGCGGGGAGCTGTTTTTT	CASGPPGGELFF
.	TRBV5-1	TRBD1	TRBJ1-1	15	TGCGCCAGCAGCTTGGTCCCGGACAGGGGCACTGAAGCTTTCTTT	CASSLVPDRGTEAFF
.	TRBV4-3	.	TRBJ2-2	15	TGCGCCAGCAGCCCACGCCTCAGGGACACCGGGGAGCTGTTTTTT	CASSPRLRDTGELFF
.	TRBV7-9	TRBD1	TRBJ2-5	17	TGTGCCAGCAGCTTAGTCTTCGTGACAGGGGAAAGGGAGACCCAGTACTTC	CASSLVFVTGERETQYF
.	TRBV10-3	TRBD1	TRBJ1-4	14	TGTGCCATCAGTGACACAGGGGGCTTTGGAAAACTGTTTTTT	CAISDTGGFGKLFF
once	TRBV12-5	.	TRBJ1-3	14	TGTGCTAGTGGCCTAGGGGATTCTGGAAACACCATATATTTT	CASGLGDSGNTIYF
.	TRBV3-1/TRBV3-2	.	TRBJ2-3	13	TGTGCCAGCAGCCCAATAGGCGGAGATACGCAGTATTTT	CASSPIGGDTQYF
.	TRBV5-1	.	TRBJ2-3	15	TGCGCCAGCAGCGACGCGAGGGTATCGTGGGATACGCAGTATTTT	CASSDARVSWDTQYF
.	TRBV3-1/TRBV3-2	TRBD2	TRBJ2-7	16	TGTGCCAGCAGCCTATTCGAGCGGGGAAAATCCTACGAGCAGTACTTC	CASSLFERGKSYEQYF
.	TRBV15	.	TRBJ2-7	16	TGTGCCACCAGCAGATCCAGGGCGGAAGACTCCTACGAGCAGTACTTC	CATSRSRAEDSYEQYF
.	TRBV6-5	.	TRBJ1-1	13	TGTGCCAGCAGTTCAACAGGGAACACTGAAGCTTTCTTT	CASSSTGNTEAFF
.	TRBV5-4	.	TRBJ1-1	17	TGTGCCAGCAGCTACAAAAGGGGGTTTGATTCGGACACTGAAGCTTTCTTT	CASSYKRGFDSDTEAFF
.	TRBV11-2	.	TRBJ1-6	17	TGTGCCAGCAGCTTAGATGAGAAGGGAGGGGAAAGTTCACCCCTCCACTTT	CASSLDEKGGESSPLHF
.	TRBV5-8	.	TRBJ2-6	15	TGTGCCAGCAGCTTCGCGGGTGGTGGGGCCAACGTCCTGACTTTC	CASSFAGGGANVLTF
few	TRBV4-1	.	TRBJ2-7	15	TGCGCCAGCAGCCCCGGGGCGCGGGGAGTTGGAGAGCAGTACTTC	CASSPGARGVGEQYF
.	TRBV6-5	TRBD2	TRBJ2-1	15	TGTGCCAGCAGAAACAAGCGGGGGGCCTACAATGAGCAGTTCTTC	CASRNKRGAYNEQFF
.	TRBV6-5	.	TRBJ1-1	14	TGTGCCAGCAGTTACACCCGGAGGGACACTGAAGCTTTCTTT	CASSYTRRDTEAFF
.	TRBV7-2	.	TRBJ1-1	14	TGTGCCAGCAGCTTTCGGGGTGTGAACACTGAAGCTTTCTTT	CASSFRGVNTEAFF
.	TRBV19	.	TRBJ1-1	14	TGTGCCAGTAGAGGTTCGGGTTTCGACACTGAAGCTTTCTTT	CASRGSGFDTEAFF
few	TRBV25-1	TRBD2	TRBJ2-3	18	TGTGCCAGCAGTGAACCAGTACTAGCGGGGGGGCCGGGAGATACGCAGTATTTT	CASSEPVLAGGPGDTQYF
.	TRBV9	.	TRBJ2-3	17	TGTGCCAGCAGCTTTATTTCGCCGGGGGTTGGCACAGATACGCAGTATTTT	CASSFISPGVGTDTQYF
.	TRBV18	TRBD1	TRBJ1-1	15	TGTGCCAGCTCACCACTAGGGGGCGCGGGCACTGAAGCTTTCTTT	CASSPLGGAGTEAFF
few	TRBV7-9	TRBD1	TRBJ2-7	15	TGTGCCAGCAGCTTAGGGGGGACAGGCTCCTACGAGCAGTACTTC	CASSLGGTGSYEQYF
.	TRBV27	TRBD1	TRBJ1-2	15	TGTGCCAGCAGTTTTCACGGACAGGGCGGTAATGGCTACACCTTC	CASSFHGQGGNGYTF
.	TRBV18	.	TRBJ1-1	12	TGTGCCAGCTCACCACAAGCGTCCGAAGCTTTCTTT	CASSPQASEAFF
few	TRBV10-1	.	TRBJ2-7	15	TGCGCCAGCAGTGAAAGGGGGACACACTCCTACGAGCAGTACTTC	CASSERGTHSYEQYF
.	TRBV7-2	.	TRBJ2-1	13	TGTGCCAGCAGCCCTTCCGGACTTGTTGAGCAGTTCTTC	CASSPSGLVEQFF
.	TRBV11-3	.	TRBJ2-1	14	TGTGCCAGCAGCTCCCGAGCTAGCCCCCATGAGCAGTTCTTC	CASSSRASPHEQFF
.	TRBV19	.	TRBJ1-3	15	TGTGCCAGTAGTATAAGTTGGACAGCTGGAAACACCATATATTTT	CASSISWTAGNTIYF
.	TRBV27	TRBD1	TRBJ1-2	14	TGTGCCAGCACTCCGGGACAGGGGGCCTATGGCTACACCTTC	CASTPGQGAYGYTF